Listed below are T cell receptor beta chains from one sample, sequenced in a study of CD8 T cells in ankylosing spondylitis. TCRdb itself ran the 5' RACE reads through MiXCR, one entry per CDR3 protein. The table includes some 700,000 distinct CDR3 sequences, under 20% detected once. The material sequenced was blood, either unsorted or a sorted T cell fraction (not recorded which). The receptors originated from a male donor with ankylosing spondylitis. CDR3s include the opening cysteine and the closing phenylalanine or tryptophan. Fields, in order: clone size, J gene, D gene, V gene, CDR3 protein, CDR3 DNA. D genes are given only for firm matches. Only some rows state a clone size, as once, few, many or a class for expanded clones.

clone size: few
J gene: TRBJ1-5
D gene: NA
V gene: TRBV12-3/TRBV12-4
CDR3 protein: CASKGNRKSNQPQHF
CDR3 DNA: TGTGCCAGCAAGGGGAACAGAAAATCCAATCAGCCCCAGCATTTT

clone size: NA
J gene: TRBJ2-3
D gene: TRBD1
V gene: TRBV5-1
CDR3 protein: CASSPDRTTDTQYF
CDR3 DNA: TGCGCCAGCAGCCCGGACAGGACCACAGATACGCAGTATTTT

clone size: NA
J gene: TRBJ1-1
D gene: NA
V gene: TRBV12-3/TRBV12-4
CDR3 protein: CASSSDRYMNTEAFF
CDR3 DNA: TGTGCCAGCAGTTCGGACCGATACATGAACACTGAAGCTTTCTTT

clone size: many
J gene: TRBJ2-1
D gene: NA
V gene: TRBV7-2
CDR3 protein: CASSLGSQINEQFF
CDR3 DNA: TGTGCCAGCAGCTTAGGCAGCCAGATCAATGAGCAGTTCTTC

clone size: NA
J gene: TRBJ1-5
D gene: NA
V gene: TRBV12-3/TRBV12-4
CDR3 protein: CASSVGGDQPQHF
CDR3 DNA: TGTGCCAGCAGTGTGGGCGGCGATCAGCCCCAGCATTTT

clone size: NA
J gene: TRBJ1-2
D gene: NA
V gene: TRBV20-1
CDR3 protein: CSARPTTVAGRSGYTF
CDR3 DNA: TGCAGTGCTAGACCGACGACAGTGGCGGGGCGGAGCGGCTACACCTTC

clone size: NA
J gene: TRBJ2-1
D gene: TRBD2
V gene: TRBV7-6
CDR3 protein: CASSQRDYISYNEQFF
CDR3 DNA: TGTGCCAGCAGCCAACGGGACTACATCTCCTACAATGAGCAGTTCTTC

clone size: few
J gene: TRBJ1-3
D gene: NA
V gene: TRBV10-3
CDR3 protein: CAISEGFGDTIYF
CDR3 DNA: TGTGCCATCAGTGAAGGGTTTGGAGACACCATATATTTT

clone size: NA
J gene: TRBJ2-7
D gene: TRBD2
V gene: TRBV4-2
CDR3 protein: CASSQDSSGRGEQYF
CDR3 DNA: TGTGCCAGCAGCCAAGACTCTAGCGGGAGGGGGGAGCAGTACTTC

clone size: few
J gene: TRBJ2-5
D gene: NA
V gene: TRBV20-1
CDR3 protein: CSARIPGLRQETQYF
CDR3 DNA: TGCAGTGCTCGAATACCGGGACTGAGACAAGAGACCCAGTACTTC

clone size: NA
J gene: TRBJ1-5
D gene: NA
V gene: TRBV12-3/TRBV12-4
CDR3 protein: CASSPQGLNQPQHF
CDR3 DNA: TGTGCCAGCAGTCCACAGGGACTGAATCAGCCCCAGCATTTT

clone size: few
J gene: TRBJ1-2
D gene: TRBD1
V gene: TRBV6-1
CDR3 protein: CASSGQANYGYTF
CDR3 DNA: TGTGCCAGCAGCGGACAGGCTAACTATGGCTACACCTTC

clone size: NA
J gene: TRBJ2-3
D gene: NA
V gene: TRBV29-1
CDR3 protein: CSVEGVADTQYF
CDR3 DNA: TGCAGCGTGGAGGGTGTCGCAGATACGCAGTATTTT

clone size: few
J gene: TRBJ2-3
D gene: NA
V gene: TRBV20-1
CDR3 protein: CSARGASSRLTDTQYF
CDR3 DNA: TGCAGTGCGCGCGGGGCTAGCAGCAGGCTAACAGATACGCAGTATTTT

clone size: few
J gene: TRBJ2-2
D gene: NA
V gene: TRBV27
CDR3 protein: CASSLWVGGSDTGELFF
CDR3 DNA: TGTGCCAGCAGTTTATGGGTAGGGGGTTCGGACACCGGGGAGCTGTTTTTT

clone size: NA
J gene: TRBJ1-2
D gene: NA
V gene: TRBV12-3/TRBV12-4
CDR3 protein: CASRPTVPSLGYTF
CDR3 DNA: TGTGCCAGCAGACCGACAGTCCCTTCGCTTGGCTACACCTTC

clone size: NA
J gene: TRBJ2-3
D gene: TRBD2
V gene: TRBV4-3
CDR3 protein: CASSQDPAGGLDTQYF
CDR3 DNA: TGCGCCAGCAGCCAAGATCCCGCGGGAGGGTTAGATACGCAGTATTTT

clone size: few
J gene: TRBJ2-7
D gene: TRBD1
V gene: TRBV16
CDR3 protein: CASSPGTALHEQYF
CDR3 DNA: TGTGCCAGCAGCCCCGGGACAGCCCTCCACGAGCAGTACTTC

clone size: few
J gene: TRBJ1-1
D gene: NA
V gene: TRBV6-1
CDR3 protein: CASSRQNRGVNTEAFF
CDR3 DNA: TGTGCCAGCAGTCGACAGAATCGGGGAGTGAACACTGAAGCTTTCTTT

clone size: NA
J gene: TRBJ2-1
D gene: NA
V gene: TRBV13
CDR3 protein: CASSLVETSSYNEQFF
CDR3 DNA: TGTGCCAGCAGCTTAGTGGAGACCAGCTCCTACAATGAGCAGTTCTTC

clone size: NA
J gene: TRBJ1-5
D gene: NA
V gene: TRBV2
CDR3 protein: CASRDPLDQPQHF
CDR3 DNA: TGTGCCAGCAGGGACCCTCTGGATCAGCCCCAGCATTTT

clone size: NA
J gene: TRBJ1-2
D gene: TRBD1
V gene: TRBV9
CDR3 protein: CASSGTVGSPQGCYTF
CDR3 DNA: TGTGCCAGCAGCGGGACCGTAGGGTCCCCACAGGGGTGCTACACCTTC

clone size: few
J gene: TRBJ2-7
D gene: TRBD1
V gene: TRBV12-3/TRBV12-4
CDR3 protein: CASSTQGAYEQYF
CDR3 DNA: TGTGCCAGCAGCACACAGGGGGCCTACGAGCAGTACTTC

clone size: NA
J gene: TRBJ2-7
D gene: TRBD2
V gene: TRBV9
CDR3 protein: CASSPGTSREQYF
CDR3 DNA: TGTGCCAGCAGCCCCGGGACTAGCCGCGAGCAGTACTTC

clone size: NA
J gene: TRBJ2-2
D gene: NA
V gene: TRBV3-1
CDR3 protein: CASSRTPNTGELFF
CDR3 DNA: TGTGCCAGCAGCCGGACACCGAACACCGGGGAGCTGTTTTTT

clone size: few
J gene: TRBJ2-7
D gene: TRBD1
V gene: TRBV29-1
CDR3 protein: CSVVARDRGSYEQYF
CDR3 DNA: TGCAGCGTTGTTGCCCGGGACAGGGGGTCCTACGAGCAGTACTTC

clone size: few
J gene: TRBJ1-2
D gene: TRBD1
V gene: TRBV20-1
CDR3 protein: CSARARGQGGGYTF
CDR3 DNA: TGCAGTGCTAGGGCGCGGGGACAGGGGGGGGGCTACACCTTC

clone size: NA
J gene: TRBJ2-3
D gene: TRBD1
V gene: TRBV10-3
CDR3 protein: CAISRGDRGPSTDTQYF
CDR3 DNA: TGTGCCATCAGCCGAGGAGACAGGGGGCCTAGCACAGATACGCAGTATTTT

clone size: few
J gene: TRBJ1-4
D gene: NA
V gene: TRBV10-3
CDR3 protein: CAISTTNEKLFF
CDR3 DNA: TGTGCCATCAGCACAACAAACGAAAAACTGTTTTTT

clone size: NA
J gene: TRBJ2-5
D gene: TRBD2
V gene: TRBV20-1
CDR3 protein: CSASTSGGETQYF
CDR3 DNA: TGCAGTGCTAGTACTAGCGGGGGCGAGACCCAGTACTTC

clone size: few
J gene: TRBJ1-1
D gene: TRBD1
V gene: TRBV11-2
CDR3 protein: CASSHTPGGRSYTEAFF
CDR3 DNA: TGTGCCAGCAGCCATACCCCAGGGGGCCGAAGTTACACTGAAGCTTTCTTT

clone size: few
J gene: TRBJ2-1
D gene: TRBD2
V gene: TRBV7-8
CDR3 protein: CASSLIGGSRIEQFF
CDR3 DNA: TGTGCCAGCAGCTTAATCGGCGGGAGTAGGATTGAGCAGTTCTTC

clone size: many
J gene: TRBJ1-2
D gene: TRBD1
V gene: TRBV12-3/TRBV12-4
CDR3 protein: CASSPQQGAGGYTF
CDR3 DNA: TGTGCCAGCAGTCCTCAACAGGGGGCAGGGGGCTACACCTTC

clone size: few
J gene: TRBJ2-7
D gene: NA
V gene: TRBV10-2
CDR3 protein: CASSDLGYEQYF
CDR3 DNA: TGCGCCAGCAGTGATTTGGGTTACGAGCAGTACTTC

clone size: NA
J gene: TRBJ2-7
D gene: TRBD2
V gene: TRBV5-1
CDR3 protein: CASSLGSGIGEQYF
CDR3 DNA: TGCGCCAGCAGCTTGGGTAGCGGGATCGGCGAGCAGTACTTC

clone size: NA
J gene: TRBJ2-7
D gene: NA
V gene: TRBV5-1
CDR3 protein: CASSSMSSYEQYF
CDR3 DNA: TGCGCCAGCAGCTCGATGAGCTCCTACGAGCAGTACTTC

clone size: NA
J gene: TRBJ1-5
D gene: NA
V gene: TRBV6-1
CDR3 protein: CASFQGLYEGRQPQHF
CDR3 DNA: TGTGCCAGCTTTCAGGGCCTATACGAGGGACGTCAGCCCCAGCATTTT